The 17 T cell receptor beta chains in this list originate from one sample, sequenced in a study of blood T cell repertoires in COVID-19. TCRdb's table, derived via immunoSEQ multiplex PCR, lists solely in-frame clones and lacks some. The sample yields roughly 130,000 clones, about 86% seen once. Sequencing was done on a sample of peripheral blood. These receptor sequences come from a woman between 45 and 60 years old with acute or convalescent COVID-19.

V is TRBV2 and J is TRBJ1-6, with TRBD1 matching over 8 bases. Germline CDR1 and CDR2: SNHLY and FYNNEI. This CDR3 has 17 amino acids. Germline trimming cut 2 bases from V and 5 bases from J; bases unmatched to any gene: 8. CDR3 amino acids: CASSERTGRLNNSPLHF. The CDR3 nucleotides are TGTGCCAGCAGTGAAAGGACAGGGCGATTGAATAATTCACCCCTCCACTTT.

CDR3 sequence (DNA): TGTGCCAGTAGTATAAGATCCTGGAGTAGCGGGGCGAACACCGGGGAGCTGTTTTTT. Its protein is CASSIRSWSSGANTGELFF. V is TRBV19 and J is TRBJ2-2, with 8 bases fitting TRBD2. From germline, CDR1 is LNHDA and CDR2 SQIVND (reference sequence). The CDR3 runs 19 residues. Trimming took 2 bases from V and 0 from J; bases not matched to a gene: 11.

This sequence joins TRBV6-2 or TRBV6-3 and TRBJ2-1; D is possibly TRBD2 (7 bases). Germline assignment: CDR1 MNHEY and CDR2 SVGEGT. This CDR3 contains 15 residues. V gave up 3 bases and J gave up 7 bases, with 16 bases separating them. CDR3 sequence reads: CASSYGGAGKNEQFF. CDR3 sequence (DNA): TGTGCCAGCAGTTATGGGGGGGCCGGGAAAAATGAGCAGTTCTTC.

As DNA, the CDR3 is TGCGCCAGCAGCTCCGGACAGGGCCAATCACCCCTCCACTTT. This sequence encodes CASSSGQGQSPLHF. J is TRBJ1-6 and V is TRBV5-1, with TRBD1 identical over 8 bases. The CDR3 runs 14 residues. Germline lookup yields CDR1 SGHRS and CDR2 YFSETQ. The V segment lost 3 bases and the J segment 10 bases; nucleotides outside the gene matches: 6.

The genes are TRBV30 and TRBJ1-6, with D hard to call. CDR3 size: 15 residues. V lost 2 bases and J lost 8, with 16 bases in between. The germline gives CDR1 GTSNPN, CDR2 SVGIG (reference sequence). The CDR3 DNA reads TGTGCCTGGAGTACCGCCGGTTCCCTGGATTCACCCCTCCACTTT. It yields the protein CAWSTAGSLDSPLHF.

This clone was detected only once. This sequence joins TRBV5-1 and TRBJ1-2; 9 bases are a match to TRBD1. Germline V CDR1 and CDR2: SGHRS, YFSETQ. The trim removed 4 bases at V and 5 bases at J, leaving 12 bases unmatched. The CDR3 covers 16 residues. CDR3 in DNA: TGCGCCAGCAGCCTCGACCCGGGACAGGGAACTTATGGCTACACCTTC. Its translation: CASSLDPGQGTYGYTF.

The rearrangement joins TRBV7-2 to TRBJ1-2; D may be TRBD1 (5 bases). The CDR3 consists of 15 residues. The ends were cut back, 5 bases at V and 3 bases at J, with 16 bases in the middle. Germline V lookup: CDR1 SGHTA, CDR2 FQGNSA. The CDR3 loop reads CASSKYRDLDYGYTF. CDR3 nucleotide sequence: TGTGCCAGCAGCAAGTACCGGGACTTGGACTATGGCTACACCTTC. The complete variable domain, with remaining parts taken from reference TRBV7-2 and TRBJ1-2, reads GAGVSQSPSNKVTEKGKDVELRCDPISGHTALYWYRQSLGQGLEFLIYFQGNSAPDKSGLPSDRFSAERTGGSVSTLTIQRTQQEDSAVYLCASSKYRDLDYGYTFGSGTRLTVV.

This chain links TRBV19 with TRBJ2-7, with D tentatively TRBD2 (6 bases). The CDR3 extends over 16 amino acids. The V and J ends lost 3 bases and 8 bases respectively, with 23 bases between them. CDR1 LNHDA and CDR2 SQIVND come from the germline V gene (reference sequence). The CDR3, as DNA: TGTGCCAGTAGTATGGAGGGCAGGCCGACCCCTACGAAGCAGTACTTC. Its protein product is CASSMEGRPTPTKQYF.

The chain recombines TRBV6-2 or TRBV6-3 with TRBJ2-3; D may be TRBD1 (6 bases). V was shortened by 0 bases and J by 3 bases, with 7 bases between the two germline ends. Germline values: CDR1 MNHEY, CDR2 SVGEGT. The CDR3 spans 14 residues. The CDR3 nucleotides are TGTGCCAGCAGTTACTCGAGGGGGACAGATACGCAGTATTTT. Its translation is CASSYSRGTDTQYF.

The chain couples TRBV19 to TRBJ1-5; TRBD1 aligns across 7 bases. J was trimmed by 1 base and V by 7 bases; bases with no gene match: 7. CDR1 is LNHDA, CDR2 SQIVND, per germline (reference sequence). This CDR3 region has 15 residues. CDR3 sequence: CASTPTGQSNQPQHF. The CDR3 DNA follows: TGTGCCAGTACCCCGACAGGGCAGAGCAATCAGCCCCAGCATTTT.

This rearrangement joins TRBV5-1 to TRBJ1-2; 7 bases agree with TRBD1. The CDR3 runs 15 residues. The V and J ends lost 4 bases and 2 bases, in that order; junction bases with no gene match: 8. CDR1 is SGHRS, CDR2 YFSETQ, per germline. Here the CDR3 reads CASSTRQGGNYGYTF. The CDR3 bases are TGCGCCAGCAGCACCCGACAGGGTGGAAACTATGGCTACACCTTC.

This sequence joins TRBV7-8 and TRBJ1-5; 8 bases map to TRBD1. The CDR3 contains 16 residues. CDR1 is SGHVS and CDR2 is FQNEAQ in the germline V gene. V was clipped by 1 base and J by 1 base; unmatched bases: 3. CDR3 loop: CASSLVQGASNQPQHF. DNA for the CDR3: TGTGCCAGCAGCTTAGTCCAGGGGGCAAGCAATCAGCCCCAGCATTTT.

The rearrangement links TRBV18 to TRBJ1-1; D perhaps matches TRBD1 (6 bases). CDR1 and CDR2 (germline): KGHSH, LQKENI. V was shortened by 3 bases and J by 1 base, with 12 bases between the two germline ends. CDR3 length: 15 residues. CDR3 sequence: CASSPVWGQNTEAFF. The CDR3 coding sequence is TGTGCCAGCTCACCGGTCTGGGGGCAGAACACTGAAGCTTTCTTT.

This chain joins TRBV28 and TRBJ2-7, with TRBD2 identical over 7 bases. This CDR3 contains 16 residues. Germline loops: CDR1 MDHEN, CDR2 SYDVKM. V was pared by 3 bases and J by 2 bases, with 10 bases of the junction left unmatched. CDR3 DNA sequence: TGTGCCAGCAGTTTCCCCGCGTGGGGGGGAACCTACGAGCAGTACTTC. Its protein is CASSFPAWGGTYEQYF.

The chain is built from TRBV27 and TRBJ1-4; 8 bases map to TRBD1. V was pared by 8 bases and J by 8 bases, with 4 bases of the junction left unmatched. This CDR3 comprises 12 residues. Per germline, CDR1 MNHEY and CDR2 SMNVEV (reference sequence). CDR3 amino acids: CASRQGNEKLFF. The CDR3 DNA follows: TGTGCCAGCCGACAGGGGAACGAAAAACTGTTTTTT.

The chain is built from TRBV19 and TRBJ1-1; D unresolved. Germline V CDR1 and CDR2: LNHDA, SQIVND (reference sequence). Trimming took off 4 bases at V and 4 bases at J, with 13 bases between the two ends. The CDR3 is 14 amino acids. The CDR3 nucleotides are TGTGCCAGTAGTAGGTCCGGGGAGGGCACTGAAGCTTTCTTT. Encoded protein: CASSRSGEGTEAFF.

The chain carries TRBV25-1 and TRBJ1-6; no definite D call. Germline V gene lookup returns CDR1 MGHDK and CDR2 SYGVNS. The CDR3 spans 12 residues. Trimming shortened V by 6 bases and J by 8 bases, and 8 bases separated the two germline ends. The chain's CDR3 is CASSVLDSPLHF. CDR3 sequence (DNA): TGTGCCAGCAGCGTTTTAGATTCACCCCTCCACTTT.